The next 30 T cell receptor beta chains were all read from a single sample in a study of blood T cell repertoires in COVID-19 (dated by TCRdb to the early 2020s). The receptor library was made with the immunoSEQ multiplex PCR assay. TCRdb retrieved this table from immuneACCESS and kept in-frame rearrangements only. Not all clones are present; in checked studies, unresolved V genes account for under half, and no reason is known for the remainder. The sample table records just over 300,000 clones; 65% to 90% of these occur just once. The ten largest clones represent about 4.2% of the sample. Sample: PBMCs or T cells enriched from blood (not recorded which). These receptors all stem from a man aged 30 to 39 who had recovered from COVID-19.

The chain carries TRBV27 and TRBJ1-4; 8 bases align to TRBD1. From germline, CDR1 is MNHEY and CDR2 SMNVEV (reference sequence). V gave up 1 base and J gave up 7 bases; unmatched junction bases: 8. There are 16 residues in the CDR3. As DNA, the CDR3 is TGTGCCAGCAGTTTATTAGGCGGGACAGGACGTGAAAAACTGTTTTTT. This sequence encodes CASSLLGGTGREKLFF.

The chain has TRBV4-1 and TRBJ1-1; 11 nucleotides align to TRBD1. The CDR3 consists of 21 residues. V dropped 9 bases and J dropped 5; count of bases not matched to a gene: 29. Looked up from germline, CDR1 is MGHRA and CDR2 is YSYEKL. The CDR3 coding sequence is TGCGCCAGTACCGGTTGGCGAATGGGGGGGACAGGGGGGTTTAGAGGGACTGAAGCTTTCTTT. It encodes CASTGWRMGGTGGFRGTEAFF.

This chain uses TRBV5-1 with TRBJ1-2; D not resolved. Germline V gives CDR1 SGHRS, CDR2 YFSETQ. The CDR3 contains 18 residues. V gave up 1 base and J gave up 1 base, with 20 bases separating them. The CDR3 DNA is TGCGCCAGCAGCTTGATCTGGCCCCCCACTACTATTAACTATGGCTACACCTTC. Residues: CASSLIWPPTTINYGYTF.

The rearrangement joins TRBV10-3 to TRBJ2-1; 8 bases fit TRBD2. Trimming removed 5 bases from V and 9 bases from J; junction bases left unmatched: 12. The CDR3 totals 15 residues. Germline V gene sequence: CDR1 ENHRY, CDR2 SYGVKD. In DNA form, the CDR3 reads TGTGCCATCAGTAGCCTACCAGCGGGAGAGGGTGAGCAGTTCTTC. Its translation: CAISSLPAGEGEQFF.

The chain's CDR3 is CASSPLEGLAGDEQYF. CDR3 nucleotides: TGTGCCAGCTCACCGCTGGAGGGACTAGCTGGGGACGAGCAGTACTTC. This rearrangement joins TRBV18 to TRBJ2-7, with 9 bases aligning to TRBD2. CDR1 is KGHSH and CDR2 is LQKENI in the germline V gene. This CDR3 has 16 residues. Unmatched junction bases numbered 11, after V lost 3 bases and J lost 5 bases. Full variable domain (remainder filled in from reference TRBV18 and TRBJ2-7): NAGVMQNPRHLVRRRGQEARLRCSPMKGHSHVYWYRQLPEEGLKFMVYLQKENIIDESGMPKERFSAEFPKEGPSILRIQQVVRGDSAAYFCASSPLEGLAGDEQYFGPGTRLTVT.

This clone was seen a handful of times. This chain connects TRBV4-1 to TRBJ2-3, with TRBD2 identical over 13 bases. This CDR3 has 15 residues. CDR1 is MGHRA, CDR2 YSYEKL, per germline. V lost 1 base to trimming and J lost 5 bases; unmatched junction nucleotides: 0. Here the CDR3 reads CASSQGLAGGDTQYF. The CDR3 DNA is TGCGCCAGCAGCCAAGGACTAGCGGGGGGAGATACGCAGTATTTT.

The chain carries TRBV19 and TRBJ2-1, with TRBD2 matching over 9 bases. The CDR3 sequence is 15 residues long. Germline trimming cut 3 bases from V and 4 bases from J; bases unmatched to any gene: 4. The V gene's germline CDR1 is LNHDA and CDR2 SQIVND (reference sequence). The CDR3 sequence is CASSIGGLAYNEQFF. The DNA for the CDR3 is TGTGCCAGTAGTATCGGAGGACTAGCGTACAATGAGCAGTTCTTC.

The chain employs TRBV21-1 and TRBJ2-5; TRBD2 is the table's D call, not checked against the DNA. TRBV21-1 has pseudogene status. CDR3 length: 13 residues. For the CDR3, the DNA is TGTGCCAAGGAGGACGGAGAAAATGGGGCCCAGTACTTC. Protein: CAKEDGENGAQYF.

The genes are TRBV6-5 and TRBJ1-2; the D gene is possibly TRBD1 (6 bases). The CDR3 runs to 15 residues. V was pared by 5 bases and J by 4 bases, with 17 bases between. Germline CDR1 and CDR2: MNHEY and SVGAGI. The CDR3 sequence: CASSPHLKQGYGYTF. The CDR3 nucleotides are TGTGCCAGCAGTCCTCACCTCAAACAGGGCTATGGCTACACCTTC.

The chain joins TRBV7-6 to TRBJ2-1, with 7 bases aligning to TRBD2. The CDR3 has 19 residues. CDR1 and CDR2 from the germline V gene are SGHVS and FNYEAQ. Trimming removed 5 bases from V and 0 bases from J; junction bases left unmatched: 16. The CDR3 is CASSPVIRGGGSSYNEQFF. The CDR3 DNA follows: TGTGCCAGCAGCCCAGTGATCCGCGGCGGGGGTAGCTCCTACAATGAGCAGTTCTTC.

The chain combines TRBV19 with TRBJ2-7, with D possibly TRBD1 on 6 matching bases. Germline V CDR1 and CDR2: LNHDA, SQIVND (reference sequence). The V end was cut by 0 bases, the J end by 2 bases, with 11 bases between. The CDR3 contains 15 residues. The CDR3 protein is CASSIDLGQPYEQYF. The DNA for the CDR3 is TGTGCCAGTAGTATAGATCTAGGACAGCCCTACGAGCAGTACTTC.

The V gene is TRBV6-5, the J gene TRBJ2-7; 7 positions match TRBD1. The CDR3 has 12 amino acids. Germline CDR1 MNHEY, CDR2 SVGAGI. V lost 5 bases, J lost 2 bases, and 0 bases stayed unmatched. This CDR3 reads CASSQGAYEQYF. DNA of the CDR3: TGTGCCAGCAGTCAGGGGGCCTACGAGCAGTACTTC.

The chain carries TRBV29-1 and TRBJ2-7; 10 bases fit TRBD2. CDR3 length: 14 residues. Looked up from germline, CDR1 is SQVTM and CDR2 is ANQGSEA. After removal of 3 bases from V and 7 bases from J, the junction contained 9 bases not matched to a gene. The chain's CDR3 is CSVETSGSVREQYF. CDR3 nucleotide sequence: TGCAGCGTTGAGACTAGCGGGTCCGTTCGTGAGCAGTACTTC.

The chain carries TRBV7-8 and TRBJ1-6; TRBD1 agrees at 11 bases. The ends lost 4 bases at V and 5 bases at J; junction bases unmatched: 10. Germline CDR1 reads SGHVS; CDR2 reads FQNEAQ. This CDR3 comprises 18 residues. CDR3 sequence: CASSSRTGGVKDNSPLHF. CDR3 bases: TGTGCCAGCAGCTCCAGGACAGGGGGCGTAAAGGATAATTCACCCCTCCACTTT.

This clone appeared a single time. The rearrangement uses TRBV5-4 and TRBJ2-5; D ambiguous. Germline lookup yields CDR1 SGHNT and CDR2 YYREEE (reference sequence). The ends were cut back, 5 bases at V and 3 bases at J, with 14 bases in the middle. The CDR3 has 14 amino acids. CDR3 protein: CASSRGRVEETQYF. The CDR3 region has the DNA TGTGCCAGCAGTCGCGGCCGGGTTGAAGAGACCCAGTACTTC.

This chain connects TRBV7-9 to TRBJ1-4; 7 bases align to TRBD1. Germline V gene lookup returns CDR1 SEHNR and CDR2 FQNEAQ (reference sequence). The V and J ends lost 3 bases and 4 bases, in that order; junction bases with no gene match: 2. The CDR3 totals 14 residues. CDR3 DNA: TGTGCCAGCAGCTTGGGACAGAGTAATGAAAAACTGTTTTTT. Encoded protein: CASSLGQSNEKLFF.

A note on this clone: The junction departs from the called germline gene at one end, perhaps through a read error. J is TRBJ1-5 and V is TRBV6-1, with a possible D match to TRBD1 (5 bases). CDR3 length: 15 amino acids. Germline V lookup: CDR1 MNHNS, CDR2 SASEGT. In nucleotides, the CDR3 is TGTGCCAGCACTGAAGGACAAATTTACAATCAGCCCCAGCATTTT. Translated, it gives CASTEGQIYNQPQHF.

The chain joins TRBV2 to TRBJ2-2; 11 positions match TRBD2. Trimming cost V 5 bases and J 7 bases; bases outside gene matches: 18. Germline CDR1 reads SNHLY; CDR2 reads FYNNEI. This CDR3 is 19 amino acids long. CDR3 residues: CASSPGRGLSGGAYGELFF. In DNA form, the CDR3 reads TGTGCCAGCAGTCCTGGCCGCGGACTTAGCGGGGGGGCATACGGGGAGCTGTTTTTT.

This clone was seen only a few times. This sequence joins TRBV11-2 and TRBJ2-2, with TRBD1 as a possible D gene (5 bases). CDR1 SGHAT and CDR2 FQNNGV come from the germline V gene. With 5 bases removed from V and 1 base from J, the gap between germline ends came to 11 bases. The CDR3 loop spans 15 amino acids. The CDR3 region is CASSLPDRNTGELFF. The CDR3 DNA reads as TGTGCCAGCAGCCTACCCGACAGGAACACCGGGGAGCTGTTTTTT.

The V call is TRBV12-5, the J call TRBJ2-2; a possible D gene is TRBD1 (5 bases). The CDR3 consists of 13 residues. Germline CDR1 and CDR2: LGHNT and FRNRAP. V was cut by 2 bases and J by 6 bases, with 7 bases left in between. CDR3 loop: CASGLTGAGELFF. The CDR3 DNA follows: TGTGCTAGTGGTTTGACAGGAGCCGGGGAGCTGTTTTTT.

The chain couples TRBV5-1 to TRBJ1-1; TRBD1 matches 7 bases. There are 16 residues in the CDR3. Germline trimming cut 2 bases from V and 0 bases from J; bases unmatched to any gene: 7. Germline CDR1 is SGHRS and CDR2 is YFSETQ. Written as DNA, the CDR3 is TGCGCCAGCAGCTTAAACAACAGGGGACTGAACACTGAAGCTTTCTTT. It is translated as CASSLNNRGLNTEAFF. Looking up the rest from reference TRBV5-1 and TRBJ1-1 gives the full variable domain: KAGVTQTPRYLIKTRGQQVTLSCSPISGHRSVSWYQQTPGQGLQFLFEYFSETQRNKGNFPGRFSGRQFSNSRSEMNVSTLELGDSALYLCASSLNNRGLNTEAFFGQGTRLTVV.

This rearrangement joins TRBV5-1 to TRBJ2-2, with 7 bases lining up with TRBD1. J was trimmed by 0 bases and V by 3 bases; bases with no gene match: 2. The germline CDR1 and CDR2 sequences are SGHRS and YFSETQ. CDR3 length: 15 residues. CDR3 nucleotide sequence: TGCGCCAGCAGCTCGGACAGGCCGAACACCGGGGAGCTGTTTTTT. This codes for CASSSDRPNTGELFF. The variable domain in full, completed from reference TRBV5-1 and TRBJ2-2, reads KAGVTQTPRYLIKTRGQQVTLSCSPISGHRSVSWYQQTPGQGLQFLFEYFSETQRNKGNFPGRFSGRQFSNSRSEMNVSTLELGDSALYLCASSSDRPNTGELFFGEGSRLTVL.

The chain joins TRBV2 to TRBJ1-5; D gene unclear. From germline, CDR1 is SNHLY and CDR2 FYNNEI. The CDR3 is made up of 12 amino acids. The V gene lost 2 bases and the J gene lost 6 bases, with 5 bases spanning the gap. CDR3 in DNA: TGTGCCAGCAGTGAATCTTTTCAGCCCCAGCATTTT. This gives the protein CASSESFQPQHF.

J is TRBJ1-5 and V is TRBV20-1; D call uncertain. Trimming took off 3 bases at V and 0 bases at J, with 9 bases between the two ends. Germline assignment: CDR1 DFQATT and CDR2 SNEGSKA (reference sequence). CDR3 size: 14 residues. The DNA for the CDR3 is TGCAGTGCTAGTCGAGGGTCTAGCAATCAGCCCCAGCATTTT. The encoded protein is CSASRGSSNQPQHF.

The chain uses TRBV9 and TRBJ2-2, with 7 bases identical to TRBD1. J gave up 1 base and V 5 bases, and 2 bases lay outside the gene matches. Per germline, CDR1 SGDLS and CDR2 YYNGEE. This CDR3 spans 14 amino acids. CDR3 bases: TGTGCCAGCAGTCACAGGGGGAACACCGGGGAGCTGTTTTTT. Encoded protein: CASSHRGNTGELFF.

The chain recombines TRBV5-4 with TRBJ2-2; 8 bases are shared with TRBD1. CDR3 length equals 14 residues. V lost 4 bases and J lost 6; bases outside the gene matches: 5. Germline lookup yields CDR1 SGHNT and CDR2 YYREEE (reference sequence). The chain's CDR3 is CASSLGQGSGELFF. The CDR3 DNA reads as TGTGCCAGCAGCCTAGGACAGGGTTCCGGGGAGCTGTTTTTT.

V and J are TRBV19 and TRBJ1-4, with D perhaps TRBD1 (5 bases). Trimming pared 1 base from V and 0 bases from J, leaving 6 bases between. Germline lookup yields CDR1 LNHDA and CDR2 SQIVND (reference sequence). CDR3 length: 15 amino acids. In DNA form, the CDR3 reads TGTGCCAGTAGTATAGGCAGGGCAACTAATGAAAAACTGTTTTTT. Protein: CASSIGRATNEKLFF.

This sequence joins TRBV18 and TRBJ2-7, with D perhaps matching TRBD1 (6 bases). CDR1 and CDR2 (germline): KGHSH, LQKENI. This CDR3 has 16 amino acids. Trimming stripped 6 bases from V and 0 bases from J, with 18 bases between. The DNA of the CDR3 is TGTGCCAGCTCGCAACTCGCAGGGGCCTTCTCCTACGAGCAGTACTTC. It yields the protein CASSQLAGAFSYEQYF.

The chain joins TRBV5-1 to TRBJ2-5; TRBD2 aligns across 9 bases. This CDR3 is 16 amino acids long. Unmatched junction bases numbered 8, after V lost 0 bases and J lost 5 bases. Germline V gene data show CDR1 as SGHRS and CDR2 as YFSETQ. As DNA, the CDR3 is TGCGCCAGCAGCTTGGAGGCTAGCGGGGCCCGGGAGACCCAGTACTTC. This encodes CASSLEASGARETQYF.

The chain employs TRBV7-8 and TRBJ2-2; no reliable D call. V lost 1 base to trimming and J lost 8 bases, with 8 bases between them. Germline assignment: CDR1 SGHVS and CDR2 FQNEAQ. CDR3 size: 13 residues. CDR3 bases: TGTGCCAGCAGCTTAGAGCTGAGGGGGGAGCTGTTTTTT. Its translation is CASSLELRGELFF.